These T cell receptor beta chains were read from a single sample in a study of CD8 T cells in ankylosing spondylitis. TCRdb independently ran MiXCR on the 5' RACE reads; one entry per CDR3 protein. The sample lists 250,000 to 400,000 distinct CDR3 sequences; around a tenth were seen once. The sequencing sample was made of blood, either unsorted or a sorted T cell fraction (not recorded which). All receptors derive from a female donor with ankylosing spondylitis or in good health (not recorded which). Each CDR3 is given with its conserved first and last residue. D genes are given only for firm matches. Size is stated for part of the rows, as once, few or many counts, or as a class when the clone is expanded.

size,J,length,D,V,CDR3,DNA
.,TRBJ1-2,13,.,TRBV29-1,CSVPAFSEDGYTF,TGCAGCGTCCCGGCCTTCTCCGAGGATGGCTACACCTTC
few,TRBJ2-2,16,.,TRBV27,CASRPEGDANTGELFF,TGTGCCAGCCGACCAGAGGGCGACGCGAACACCGGGGAGCTGTTTTTT
many,TRBJ2-7,13,.,TRBV10-3,CAITSGFEGEQYF,TGTGCCATCACATCGGGGTTTGAGGGGGAGCAGTACTTC
few,TRBJ2-7,11,TRBD1,TRBV29-1,CSVWTGLLQYF,TGCAGCGTTTGGACAGGATTGCTGCAGTACTTC
many,TRBJ2-2,17,TRBD1,TRBV5-1,CASSQPTGTANTGELFF,TGCGCCAGCAGCCAGCCGACCGGGACAGCTAACACCGGGGAGCTGTTTTTT
many,TRBJ2-3,13,.,TRBV7-2,CASTLGSTDTQYF,TGTGCCAGCACCTTAGGGAGCACAGATACGCAGTATTTT
many,TRBJ2-3,13,TRBD2,TRBV20-1,CSAAGGRTDTQYF,TGCAGTGCCGCGGGAGGGCGGACAGATACGCAGTATTTT
.,TRBJ2-1,15,TRBD2,TRBV20-1,CSARETSGIYNEQFF,TGCAGTGCTAGAGAGACTAGCGGGATCTACAATGAGCAGTTCTTC
many,TRBJ2-5,17,.,TRBV5-1,CASSLAPKIDRLGTQYF,TGCGCCAGCAGCTTGGCCCCGAAAATAGACAGGTTAGGGACCCAGTACTTC
.,TRBJ2-3,14,TRBD2,TRBV7-7,CASKPLAGGYTQYF,TGTGCTAGCAAACCTCTTGCGGGGGGCTATACGCAGTATTTT
many,TRBJ2-1,18,TRBD2,TRBV11-1,CASRGLAKDLSSYNEQFF,TGTGCCAGCAGGGGACTAGCGAAGGACCTCAGCTCCTACAATGAGCAGTTCTTC
many,TRBJ2-1,14,TRBD1,TRBV7-8,CASSFRDRYNEQFF,TGTGCCAGCAGCTTCCGGGACAGATACAATGAGCAGTTCTTC
many,TRBJ2-3,14,.,TRBV5-1,CASSDKRGTDTQYF,TGCGCCAGCTCGGACAAAAGGGGCACAGATACGCAGTATTTT
many,TRBJ2-5,16,TRBD2,TRBV7-8,CASSLRLAGAQETQYF,TGTGCCAGCAGCTTAAGACTGGCGGGAGCTCAAGAGACCCAGTACTTC
.,TRBJ2-1,17,.,TRBV12-3/TRBV12-4,CASSFNLGGGRYNEQFF,TGTGCCAGCAGTTTTAACCTTGGGGGGGGCCGATACAATGAGCAGTTCTTC
many,TRBJ2-5,15,.,TRBV20-1,CSARATDRGPSTQYF,TGCAGTGCTAGAGCGACCGATCGGGGGCCGTCGACCCAGTACTTC
many,TRBJ2-3,14,TRBD2,TRBV6-1,CASSIAGGPDTQYF,TGTGCCAGCAGTATAGCGGGGGGGCCTGATACGCAGTATTTT
many,TRBJ2-2,15,TRBD2,TRBV12-3/TRBV12-4,CASRGLAGVDGELFF,TGTGCCAGCAGGGGGTTAGCGGGAGTCGACGGGGAGCTGTTTTTT
few,TRBJ2-1,17,TRBD2,TRBV7-3,CASSLTGTRGSFNEQFF,TGTGCCAGCAGCTTAACGGGCACGCGGGGGAGTTTTAATGAGCAGTTCTTC
few,TRBJ1-6,18,TRBD1,TRBV11-2,CASSRTLGTAFNNSPLHF,TGTGCCAGCAGCCGTACCCTCGGGACAGCCTTTAATAATTCACCCCTCCACTTT
many,TRBJ1-4,14,TRBD1,TRBV5-1,CASSPGQGREKLFF,TGCGCCAGCAGCCCAGGACAGGGTAGGGAAAAACTGTTTTTT
many,TRBJ1-1,14,.,TRBV5-1,CASSFEGGSTEAFF,TGCGCCAGCAGCTTTGAGGGGGGAAGTACTGAAGCTTTCTTT
many,TRBJ2-1,14,.,TRBV20-1,CSASLGPSNREQFF,TGCAGTGCTAGTCTCGGGCCCAGCAACCGGGAGCAGTTCTTC
many,TRBJ2-1,15,.,TRBV12-3/TRBV12-4,CASKPSRGRGNEQFF,TGTGCCAGCAAACCTTCCCGGGGGCGCGGGAATGAGCAGTTCTTC
.,TRBJ2-7,14,TRBD2,TRBV20-1,CSASRTSASYEQYF,TGCAGTGCTAGTCGGACTAGCGCCTCCTACGAGCAGTACTTC
many,TRBJ2-1,16,TRBD2,TRBV5-1,CASSLPLAGGVNEQFF,TGCGCCAGCAGCTTGCCCCTAGCGGGGGGCGTGAATGAGCAGTTCTTC
.,TRBJ1-1,13,TRBD1,TRBV20-1,CSARQTGTTEAFF,TGCAGTGCTAGACAGACAGGGACTACTGAAGCTTTCTTT
many,TRBJ1-1,13,.,TRBV12-3/TRBV12-4,CASSLWGESEAFF,TGTGCCAGCAGTTTATGGGGGGAATCTGAAGCTTTCTTT
.,TRBJ1-5,18,TRBD1,TRBV5-5,CASSFSRLTGDSNQPQHF,TGTGCCAGCAGCTTCAGCCGTTTAACAGGGGATAGCAATCAGCCCCAGCATTTT
many,TRBJ2-5,14,.,TRBV5-5,CASSSIASLETQYF,TGTGCCAGCAGCTCGATAGCTAGTTTGGAGACCCAGTACTTC
.,TRBJ2-1,13,.,TRBV11-1,CASVWAGGNEQFF,TGTGCCAGCGTCTGGGCAGGAGGGAATGAGCAGTTCTTC
few,TRBJ2-3,15,.,TRBV4-2,CASSQESTGGYTQYF,TGTGCCAGCAGCCAAGAAAGCACCGGAGGCTATACGCAGTATTTT
many,TRBJ2-7,11,.,TRBV20-1,CSAGLSQGQYF,TGCAGTGCTGGTTTGTCCCAGGGGCAGTACTTC
few,TRBJ2-1,16,TRBD2,TRBV6-2/TRBV6-3,CASNSQWGAGFDEQFF,TGTGCCAGCAATTCCCAATGGGGAGCGGGATTCGATGAGCAGTTCTTC